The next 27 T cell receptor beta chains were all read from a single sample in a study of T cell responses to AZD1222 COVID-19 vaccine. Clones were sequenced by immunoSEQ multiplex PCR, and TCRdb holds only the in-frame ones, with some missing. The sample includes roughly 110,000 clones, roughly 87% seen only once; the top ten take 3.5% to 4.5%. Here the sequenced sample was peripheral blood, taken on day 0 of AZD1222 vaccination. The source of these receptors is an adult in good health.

CDR3 nucleotides: TGTGCCTGGAGCGAAGAGAGGGGGCAGCCCCAGCATTTT. This codes for CAWSEERGQPQHF. The rearrangement links TRBV30 to TRBJ1-5, with D possibly matching TRBD1 (6 bases). CDR1 is GTSNPN, CDR2 SVGIG, per germline (reference sequence). Trimming pared 3 bases from V and 7 bases from J, leaving 13 bases between. The CDR3 has 13 residues.

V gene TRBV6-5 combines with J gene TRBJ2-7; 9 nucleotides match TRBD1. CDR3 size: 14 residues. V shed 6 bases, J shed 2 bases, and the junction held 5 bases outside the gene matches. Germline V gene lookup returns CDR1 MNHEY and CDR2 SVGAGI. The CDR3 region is CASRQGQGPYEQYF. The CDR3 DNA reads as TGTGCCAGCAGACAGGGACAGGGCCCCTACGAGCAGTACTTC.

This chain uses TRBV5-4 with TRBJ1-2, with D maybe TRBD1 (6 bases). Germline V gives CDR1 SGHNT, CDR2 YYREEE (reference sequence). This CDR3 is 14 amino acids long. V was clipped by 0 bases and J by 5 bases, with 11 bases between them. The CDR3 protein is CASSLADSWYGYTF. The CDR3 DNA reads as TGTGCCAGCAGCTTGGCGGACAGCTGGTATGGCTACACCTTC.

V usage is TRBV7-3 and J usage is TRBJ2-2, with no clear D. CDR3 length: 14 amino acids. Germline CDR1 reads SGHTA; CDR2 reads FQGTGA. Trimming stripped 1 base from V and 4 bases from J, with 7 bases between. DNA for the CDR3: TGTGCCAGCAGCTTAATGAGGTCCACCGGGGAGCTGTTTTTT. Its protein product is CASSLMRSTGELFF.

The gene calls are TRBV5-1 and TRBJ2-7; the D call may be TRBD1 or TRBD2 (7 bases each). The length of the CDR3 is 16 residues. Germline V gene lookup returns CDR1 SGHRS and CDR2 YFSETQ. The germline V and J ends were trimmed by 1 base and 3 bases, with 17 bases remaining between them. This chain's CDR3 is CASSLRGAGQNYEQYF. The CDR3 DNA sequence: TGCGCCAGCAGCTTGAGGGGAGCGGGACAGAACTACGAGCAGTACTTC.

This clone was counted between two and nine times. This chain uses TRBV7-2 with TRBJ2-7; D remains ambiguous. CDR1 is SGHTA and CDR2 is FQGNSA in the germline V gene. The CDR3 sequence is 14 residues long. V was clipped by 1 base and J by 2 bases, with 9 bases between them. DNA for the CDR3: TGTGCCAGCAGCTTAGATGTCATTACCTACGAGCAGTACTTC. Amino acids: CASSLDVITYEQYF.

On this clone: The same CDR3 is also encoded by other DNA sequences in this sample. CDR3 nucleotides: TGTGCCATCAGTGACCGCACAGATACGCAGTATTTT. Translating gives CAISDRTDTQYF. The V gene is TRBV10-3, the J gene TRBJ2-3; D remains ambiguous. The CDR3 extends over 12 amino acids. With 3 bases removed from V and 1 base from J, the gap between germline ends came to 2 bases. Germline V gene data show CDR1 as ENHRY and CDR2 as SYGVKD.

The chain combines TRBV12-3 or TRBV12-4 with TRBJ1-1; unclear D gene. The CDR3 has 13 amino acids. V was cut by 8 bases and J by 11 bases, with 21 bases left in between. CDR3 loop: CASGVLRTVGAFF. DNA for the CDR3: TGTGCCAGCGGAGTACTTCGAACCGTCGGGGCTTTCTTT.

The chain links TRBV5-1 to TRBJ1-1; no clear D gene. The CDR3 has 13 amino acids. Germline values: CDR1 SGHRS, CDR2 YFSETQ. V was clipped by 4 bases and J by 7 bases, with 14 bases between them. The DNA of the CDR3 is TGCGCCAGCAGCCCCCAATGGGGTGGTGAAGCTTTCTTT. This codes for CASSPQWGGEAFF.

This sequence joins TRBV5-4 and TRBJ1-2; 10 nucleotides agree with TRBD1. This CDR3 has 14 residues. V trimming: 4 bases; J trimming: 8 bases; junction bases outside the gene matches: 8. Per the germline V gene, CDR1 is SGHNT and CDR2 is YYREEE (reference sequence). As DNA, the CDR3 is TGTGCCAGCAGCGGAAGACAGGGGGCGAGGGGCTACACCTTC. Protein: CASSGRQGARGYTF.

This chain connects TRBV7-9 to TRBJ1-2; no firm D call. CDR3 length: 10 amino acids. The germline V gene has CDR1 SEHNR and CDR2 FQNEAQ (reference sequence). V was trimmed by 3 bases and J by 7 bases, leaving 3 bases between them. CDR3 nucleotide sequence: TGTGCCAGCAGCTTGGGTGGCTACACCTTC. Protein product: CASSLGGYTF. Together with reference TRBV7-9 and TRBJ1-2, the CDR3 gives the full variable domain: DTGVSQNPRHKITKRGQNVTFRCDPISEHNRLYWYRQTLGQGPEFLTYFQNEAQLEKSRLLSDRFSAERPKGSFSTLEIQRTEQGDSAMYLCASSLGGYTFGSGTRLTVV.

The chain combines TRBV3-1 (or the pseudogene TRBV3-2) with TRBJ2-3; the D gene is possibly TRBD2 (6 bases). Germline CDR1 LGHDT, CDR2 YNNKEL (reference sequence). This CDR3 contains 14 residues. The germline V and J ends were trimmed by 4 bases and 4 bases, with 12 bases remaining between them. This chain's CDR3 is CASSPREMADTQYF. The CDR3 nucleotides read TGTGCCAGCAGCCCCCGGGAGATGGCAGATACGCAGTATTTT.

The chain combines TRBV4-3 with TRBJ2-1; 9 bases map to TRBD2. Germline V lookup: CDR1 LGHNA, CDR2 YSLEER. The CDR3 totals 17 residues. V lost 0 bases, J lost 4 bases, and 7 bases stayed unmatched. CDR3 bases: TGCGCCAGCAGCCAAGATAGTGGAAGCGGGGGGTACAATGAGCAGTTCTTC. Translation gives CASSQDSGSGGYNEQFF.

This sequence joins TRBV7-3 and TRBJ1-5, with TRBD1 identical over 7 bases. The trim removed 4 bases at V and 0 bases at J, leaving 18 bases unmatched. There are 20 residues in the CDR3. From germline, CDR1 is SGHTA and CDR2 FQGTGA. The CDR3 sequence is CASSCGYRDRDLHSNQPQHF. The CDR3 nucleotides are TGTGCCAGCAGCTGTGGTTACCGGGACAGAGACCTCCATAGCAATCAGCCCCAGCATTTT.

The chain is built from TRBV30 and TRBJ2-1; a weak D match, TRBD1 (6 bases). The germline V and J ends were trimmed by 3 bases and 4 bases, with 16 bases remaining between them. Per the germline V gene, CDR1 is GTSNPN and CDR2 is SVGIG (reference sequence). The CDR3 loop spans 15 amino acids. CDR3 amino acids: CAWRIGGGRYNEQFF. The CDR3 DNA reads TGTGCCTGGAGGATAGGTGGGGGCCGATACAATGAGCAGTTCTTC.

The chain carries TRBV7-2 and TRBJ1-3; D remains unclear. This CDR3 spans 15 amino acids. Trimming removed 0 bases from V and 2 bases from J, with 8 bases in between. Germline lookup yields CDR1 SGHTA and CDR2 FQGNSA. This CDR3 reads CASSLAAGTGNTIYF. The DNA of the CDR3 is TGTGCCAGCAGCTTAGCTGCGGGCACTGGAAACACCATATATTTT.

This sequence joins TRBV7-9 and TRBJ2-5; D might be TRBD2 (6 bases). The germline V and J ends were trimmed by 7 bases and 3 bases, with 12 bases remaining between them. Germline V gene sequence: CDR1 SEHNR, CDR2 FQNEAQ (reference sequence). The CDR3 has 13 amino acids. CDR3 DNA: TGTGCCAGCACCATGGGGGGAGAAGAGACCCAGTACTTC. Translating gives CASTMGGEETQYF.

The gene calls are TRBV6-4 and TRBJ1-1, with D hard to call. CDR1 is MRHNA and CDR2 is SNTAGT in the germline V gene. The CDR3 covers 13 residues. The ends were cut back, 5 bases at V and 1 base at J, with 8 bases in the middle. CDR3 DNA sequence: TGTGCCAGCAGTTCTCGGGAGAACACTGAAGCTTTCTTT. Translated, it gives CASSSRENTEAFF.

Here the CDR3 reads CASSAQGSEAFF. CDR3 bases: TGTGCCAGCAGCGCACAGGGTTCTGAAGCTTTCTTT. V usage is TRBV9 and J usage is TRBJ1-1; a possible D gene is TRBD1 (6 bases). This CDR3 has 12 amino acids. Trimming removed 3 bases at V and 6 bases at J, with 9 bases between. Germline V gives CDR1 SGDLS, CDR2 YYNGEE.

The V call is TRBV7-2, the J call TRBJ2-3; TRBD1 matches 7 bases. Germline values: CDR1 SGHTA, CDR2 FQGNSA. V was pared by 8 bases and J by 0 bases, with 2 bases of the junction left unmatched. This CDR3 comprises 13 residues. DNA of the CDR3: TGTGCCAGCGAGGACAGGAGCACAGATACGCAGTATTTT. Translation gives CASEDRSTDTQYF.

The CDR3 DNA follows: TGTGCCAGTAGTATAGATGGCCCTGGGCCCCAGCATTTT. Translation: CASSIDGPGPQHF. The genes are TRBV19 and TRBJ1-5; D is uncertain. Germline V lookup: CDR1 LNHDA, CDR2 SQIVND (reference sequence). The CDR3 totals 13 residues. V was pared by 0 bases and J by 9 bases, with 9 bases between.

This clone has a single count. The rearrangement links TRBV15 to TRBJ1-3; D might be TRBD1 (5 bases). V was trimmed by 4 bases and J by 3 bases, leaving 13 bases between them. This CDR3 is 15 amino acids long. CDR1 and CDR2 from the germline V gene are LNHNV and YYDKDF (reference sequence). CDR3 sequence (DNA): TGTGCCACCAGCACCGCCCAGGGAGGTGGAAACACCATATATTTT. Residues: CATSTAQGGGNTIYF.

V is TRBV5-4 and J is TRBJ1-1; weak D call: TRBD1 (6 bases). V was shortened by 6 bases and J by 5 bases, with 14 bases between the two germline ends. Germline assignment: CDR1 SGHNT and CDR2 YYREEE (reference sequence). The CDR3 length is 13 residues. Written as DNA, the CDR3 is TGTGCCAGCAAGGCAGGGGAGAGGACTGAAGCTTTCTTT. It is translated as CASKAGERTEAFF.

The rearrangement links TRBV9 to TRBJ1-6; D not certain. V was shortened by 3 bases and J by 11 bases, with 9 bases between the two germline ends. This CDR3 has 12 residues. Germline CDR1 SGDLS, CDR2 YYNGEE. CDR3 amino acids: CASSGGEPPLHF. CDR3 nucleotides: TGTGCCAGCAGCGGGGGAGAGCCACCCCTCCACTTT.

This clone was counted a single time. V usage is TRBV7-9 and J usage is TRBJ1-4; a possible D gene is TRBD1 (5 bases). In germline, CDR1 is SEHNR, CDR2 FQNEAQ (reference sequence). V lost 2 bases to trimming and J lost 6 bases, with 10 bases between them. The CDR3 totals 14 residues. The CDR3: CASSLTGTDEKLFF. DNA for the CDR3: TGTGCCAGCAGCTTAACCGGGACGGATGAAAAACTGTTTTTT.

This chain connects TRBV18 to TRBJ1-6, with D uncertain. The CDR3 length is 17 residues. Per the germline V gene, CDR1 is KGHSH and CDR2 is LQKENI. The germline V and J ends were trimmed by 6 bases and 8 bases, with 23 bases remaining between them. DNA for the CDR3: TGTGCCAGCTCGCAAACCTTCTCGGGGTCCGGAGATTCACCCCTCCACTTT. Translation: CASSQTFSGSGDSPLHF.

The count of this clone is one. DNA of the CDR3: TGTGCCATCAGTGAGTCCGGGGGGCGGCGAACCAATCAGCCCCAGCATTTT. This encodes CAISESGGRRTNQPQHF. V gene TRBV10-3 combines with J gene TRBJ1-5; possible D gene TRBD1, 6 bases. The CDR3 runs 17 residues. The ends were cut back, 0 bases at V and 3 bases at J, with 15 bases in the middle. CDR1 ENHRY and CDR2 SYGVKD come from the germline V gene.